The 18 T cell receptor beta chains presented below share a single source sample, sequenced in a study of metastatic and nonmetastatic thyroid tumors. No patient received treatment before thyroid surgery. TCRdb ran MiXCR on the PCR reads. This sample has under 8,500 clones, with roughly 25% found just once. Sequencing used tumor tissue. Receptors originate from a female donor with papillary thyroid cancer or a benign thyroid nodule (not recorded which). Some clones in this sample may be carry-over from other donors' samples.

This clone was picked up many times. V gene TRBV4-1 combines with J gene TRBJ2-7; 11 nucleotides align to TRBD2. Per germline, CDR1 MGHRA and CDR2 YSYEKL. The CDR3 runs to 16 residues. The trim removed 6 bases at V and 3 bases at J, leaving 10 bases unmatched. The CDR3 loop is CASRGRSTSGNYEQYF. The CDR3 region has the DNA TGCGCCAGCAGGGGCCGGTCGACTAGCGGGAACTACGAGCAGTACTTC.

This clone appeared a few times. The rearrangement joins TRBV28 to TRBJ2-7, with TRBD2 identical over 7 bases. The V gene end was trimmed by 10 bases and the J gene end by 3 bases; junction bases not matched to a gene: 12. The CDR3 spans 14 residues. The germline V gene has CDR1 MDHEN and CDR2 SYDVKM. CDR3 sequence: CATLYSGRDYEQYF. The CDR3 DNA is TGTGCCACCTTGTATAGCGGGCGGGACTACGAGCAGTACTTC.

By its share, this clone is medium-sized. The CDR3, as DNA: TGTGCCAGCAGCTTTGGTCAGGAGACCTACAATGAGCAGTTCTTC. It translates to CASSFGQETYNEQFF. The rearrangement joins TRBV7-2 to TRBJ2-1; no reliable D call. CDR3 length: 15 residues. The V and J ends lost 3 bases and 2 bases respectively, with 11 bases between them. CDR1 SGHTA and CDR2 FQGNSA come from the germline V gene.

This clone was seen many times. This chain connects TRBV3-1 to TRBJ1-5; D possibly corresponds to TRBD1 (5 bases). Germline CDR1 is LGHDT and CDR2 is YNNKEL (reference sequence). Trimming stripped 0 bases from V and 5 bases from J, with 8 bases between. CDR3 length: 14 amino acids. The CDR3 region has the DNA TGTGCCAGCAGCCAAGAAGGGGCGTATCAGCCCCAGCATTTT. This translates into CASSQEGAYQPQHF. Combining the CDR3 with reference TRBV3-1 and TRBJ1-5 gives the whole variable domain DTAVSQTPKYLVTQMGNDKSIKCEQNLGHDTMYWYKQDSKKFLKIMFSYNNKELIINETVPNRFSPKSPDKAHLNLHINSLELGDSAVYFCASSQEGAYQPQHFGDGTRLSIL.

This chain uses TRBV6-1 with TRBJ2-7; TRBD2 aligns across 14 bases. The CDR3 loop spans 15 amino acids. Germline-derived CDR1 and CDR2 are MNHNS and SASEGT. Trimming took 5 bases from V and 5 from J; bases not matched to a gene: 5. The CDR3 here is CASSSGLAGGHEQYF. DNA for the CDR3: TGTGCCAGCAGTTCAGGACTAGCGGGAGGTCACGAGCAGTACTTC.

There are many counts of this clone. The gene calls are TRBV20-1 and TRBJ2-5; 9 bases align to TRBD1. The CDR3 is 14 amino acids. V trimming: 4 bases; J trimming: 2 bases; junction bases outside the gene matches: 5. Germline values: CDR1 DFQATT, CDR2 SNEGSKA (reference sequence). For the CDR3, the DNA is TGCAGTGCTACGGACAGGGGATCGCAAGAGACCCAGTACTTC. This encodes CSATDRGSQETQYF.

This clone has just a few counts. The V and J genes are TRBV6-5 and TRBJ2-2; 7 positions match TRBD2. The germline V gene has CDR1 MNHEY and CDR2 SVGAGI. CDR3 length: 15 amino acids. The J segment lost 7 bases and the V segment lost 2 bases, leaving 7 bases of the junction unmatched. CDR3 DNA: TGTGCCAGCAGTTACGGGGCGGGAGTGATCGGGGAGCTGTTTTTT. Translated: CASSYGAGVIGELFF.

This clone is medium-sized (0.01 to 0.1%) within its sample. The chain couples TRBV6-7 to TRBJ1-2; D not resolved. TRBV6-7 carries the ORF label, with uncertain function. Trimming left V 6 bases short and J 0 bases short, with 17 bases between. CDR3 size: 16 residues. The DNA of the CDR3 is TGTGCCAGCAGCCGACCTCCCGACGGGACTAACTATGGCTACACCTTC. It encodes CASSRPPDGTNYGYTF.

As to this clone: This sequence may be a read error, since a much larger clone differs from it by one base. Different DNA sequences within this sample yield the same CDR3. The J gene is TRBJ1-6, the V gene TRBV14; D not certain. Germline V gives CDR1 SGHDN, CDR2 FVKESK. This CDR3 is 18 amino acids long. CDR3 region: CVSSQDAIGMTYNSPLHF. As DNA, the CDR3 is TGCGTCAGCAGCCAAGATGCCATAGGGATGACCTATAATTCACCCCTCCACTTT.

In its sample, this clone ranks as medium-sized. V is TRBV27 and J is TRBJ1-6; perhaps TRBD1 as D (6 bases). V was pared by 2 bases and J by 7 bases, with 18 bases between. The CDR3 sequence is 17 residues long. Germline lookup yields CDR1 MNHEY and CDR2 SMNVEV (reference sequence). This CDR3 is CASSLNPSGGANSPLHF. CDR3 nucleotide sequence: TGTGCCAGCAGTTTAAACCCGAGCGGGGGCGCGAATTCACCCCTCCACTTT.

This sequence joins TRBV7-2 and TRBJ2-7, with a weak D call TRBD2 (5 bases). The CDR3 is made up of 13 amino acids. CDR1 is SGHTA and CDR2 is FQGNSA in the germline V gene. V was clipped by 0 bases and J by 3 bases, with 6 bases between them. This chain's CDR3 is CASSLAEGYEQYF. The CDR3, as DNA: TGTGCCAGCAGCTTAGCCGAGGGCTACGAGCAGTACTTC.

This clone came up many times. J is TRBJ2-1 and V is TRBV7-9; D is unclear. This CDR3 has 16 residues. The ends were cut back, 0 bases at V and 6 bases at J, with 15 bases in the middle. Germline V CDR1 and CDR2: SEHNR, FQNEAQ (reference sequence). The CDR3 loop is CASSLAPKTGRNEQFF. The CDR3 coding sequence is TGTGCCAGCAGCTTAGCGCCAAAGACTGGGCGCAATGAGCAGTTCTTC.

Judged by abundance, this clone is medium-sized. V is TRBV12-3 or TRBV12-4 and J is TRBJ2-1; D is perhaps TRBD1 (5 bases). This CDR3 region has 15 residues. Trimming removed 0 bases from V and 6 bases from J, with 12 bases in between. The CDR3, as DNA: TGTGCCAGCAGTTTAGCTCGTCAGGGTCTCAATGAGCAGTTCTTC. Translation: CASSLARQGLNEQFF.

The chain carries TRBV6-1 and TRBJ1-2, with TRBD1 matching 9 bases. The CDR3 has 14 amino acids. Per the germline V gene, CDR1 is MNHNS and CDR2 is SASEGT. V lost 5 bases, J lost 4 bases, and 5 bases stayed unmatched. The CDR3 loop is CASSQTGGVYGYTF. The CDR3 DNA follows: TGTGCCAGCAGTCAGACAGGGGGTGTCTATGGCTACACCTTC.

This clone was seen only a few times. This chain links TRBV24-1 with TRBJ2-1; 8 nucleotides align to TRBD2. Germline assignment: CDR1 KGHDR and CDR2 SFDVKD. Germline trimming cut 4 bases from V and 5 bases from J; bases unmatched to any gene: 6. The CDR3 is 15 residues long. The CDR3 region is CATSESGGRNNEQFF. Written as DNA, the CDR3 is TGTGCCACCAGTGAGAGCGGGGGCAGAAACAATGAGCAGTTCTTC.

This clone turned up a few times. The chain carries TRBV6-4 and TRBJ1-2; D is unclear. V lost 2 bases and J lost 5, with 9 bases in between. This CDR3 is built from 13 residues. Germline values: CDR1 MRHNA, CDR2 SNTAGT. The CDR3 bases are TGTGCCAGCAGTGACGGAGGGAGGTATGGCTACACCTTC. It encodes CASSDGGRYGYTF.

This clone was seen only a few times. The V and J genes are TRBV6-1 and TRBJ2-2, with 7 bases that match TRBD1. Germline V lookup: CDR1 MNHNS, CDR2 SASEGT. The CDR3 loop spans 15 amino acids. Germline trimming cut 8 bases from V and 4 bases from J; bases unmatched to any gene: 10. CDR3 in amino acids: CASYETGHSTGELFF. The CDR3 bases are TGTGCCAGCTACGAGACAGGGCATAGCACCGGGGAGCTGTTTTTT.

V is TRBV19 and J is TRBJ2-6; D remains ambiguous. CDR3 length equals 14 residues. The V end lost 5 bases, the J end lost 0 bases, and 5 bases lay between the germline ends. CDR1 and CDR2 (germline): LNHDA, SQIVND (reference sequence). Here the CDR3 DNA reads TGTGCCAGTAGTTTGTACTCTGGGGCCAACGTCCTGACTTTC. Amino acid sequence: CASSLYSGANVLTF.